Shown below are 8 T cell receptor beta chains from a single sample sequenced in a study of cytomegalovirus exposure and HLA in healthy donors. Primers for the PCR totalled 60 Vbeta and 13 Jbeta. Assay: immunoSEQ multiplex PCR; the TCRdb copy retains only in-frame clones and omits some. In the table there are tens of thousands of clones, over 60% of which are singletons. Sequencing used PBMCs. Receptors originate from a man aged 25-45 years in good health and CMV-seropositive.

V usage is TRBV19 and J usage is TRBJ1-1, with 8 bases aligning to TRBD1. CDR1 is LNHDA and CDR2 is SQIVND in the germline V gene (reference sequence). V gave up 2 bases and J gave up 4 bases; unmatched junction bases: 0. This CDR3 is built from 13 residues. The CDR3 spells CASSITGGTEAFF. The CDR3 nucleotides read TGTGCCAGTAGTATAACAGGGGGCACTGAAGCTTTCTTT.

The rearrangement uses TRBV6-6 and TRBJ1-3, with D unclear. This CDR3 is 15 amino acids long. The V end was cut by 2 bases, the J end by 0 bases, with 8 bases between. Germline V gene lookup returns CDR1 MNHNY and CDR2 SVGAGI (reference sequence). Here the CDR3 reads CASSYEGISGNTIYF. The CDR3 DNA sequence: TGTGCCAGCAGTTACGAGGGAATCTCTGGAAACACCATATATTTT.

This clone occurred a few times. V and J are TRBV18 and TRBJ2-7; D is perhaps TRBD2 (6 bases). This CDR3 has 14 residues. Trimming pared 2 bases from V and 4 bases from J, leaving 12 bases between. In germline, CDR1 is KGHSH, CDR2 LQKENI. CDR3 residues: CASSPVRERYEQYF. The DNA for the CDR3 is TGTGCCAGCTCACCAGTGCGGGAAAGGTACGAGCAGTACTTC.

V is TRBV4-1 and J is TRBJ1-6, with D unresolved. From germline, CDR1 is MGHRA and CDR2 YSYEKL. The CDR3 spans 16 residues. Trimming cost V 4 bases and J 6 bases, with 16 bases left between them. CDR3 amino acids: CASSPSEQMPNSPLHF. The CDR3 region has the DNA TGCGCCAGCAGCCCCTCCGAACAGATGCCTAATTCACCCCTCCACTTT.

The chain is built from TRBV19 and TRBJ2-7; maybe TRBD2 (6 bases). Trimming stripped 7 bases from V and 7 bases from J, with 29 bases between. The CDR3 consists of 17 residues. The germline V gene encodes CDR1 LNHDA and CDR2 SQIVND (reference sequence). The CDR3 coding sequence is TGTGCCAGTACCCATCTGGGCCCAGGGAGGACCCTTAGGGAGCAGTACGTC. Its protein is CASTHLGPGRTLREQYV.

This clone was detected only once. The gene calls are TRBV5-1 and TRBJ2-5, with 9 bases identical to TRBD1. The CDR3 is 15 amino acids. CDR1 and CDR2 from the germline V gene are SGHRS and YFSETQ. Trimming at V came to 4 bases and at J to 5 bases, leaving 9 bases not matched to a gene. The CDR3 loop reads CASSLNRGLGETQYF. Written as DNA, the CDR3 is TGCGCCAGCAGCCTCAACAGGGGGCTCGGGGAGACCCAGTACTTC.

The chain joins TRBV2 to TRBJ1-5, with 8 bases aligning to TRBD1. The V gene end was trimmed by 7 bases and the J gene end by 4 bases; junction bases not matched to a gene: 3. CDR1 and CDR2 (germline): SNHLY, FYNNEI. CDR3 size: 13 residues. CDR3 sequence (DNA): TGTGCCAGCAAAACAGGGGGGAATCAGCCCCAGCATTTT. Encoded protein: CASKTGGNQPQHF.

This CDR3 is CASSLEQGPWETQYF. The CDR3 DNA reads as TGCGCCAGCAGCTTGGAGCAGGGGCCGTGGGAGACCCAGTACTTC. The chain employs TRBV5-1 and TRBJ2-5; possible D gene TRBD1, 6 bases. The CDR3 is 15 amino acids. V lost 0 bases and J lost 5, with 14 bases in between. Germline CDR1 SGHRS, CDR2 YFSETQ. Full variable domain (outside the CDR3, taken from reference TRBV5-1 and TRBJ2-5): KAGVTQTPRYLIKTRGQQVTLSCSPISGHRSVSWYQQTPGQGLQFLFEYFSETQRNKGNFPGRFSGRQFSNSRSEMNVSTLELGDSALYLCASSLEQGPWETQYFGPGTRLLVL.